This record concerns one TCR beta chain sequence. Its antigen is not identified. The length of the CDR3 is 14 residues. The germline V gene has CDR1 SGDLS and CDR2 YYNGEE. V was pared by 9 bases and J by 6 bases, with 18 bases between. The source of the sample is a study of T cell responses to AZD1222 COVID-19 vaccine. Study findings and constraints: As reported, nearly half of all spike-specific TCRs target variant regions that are unmutated. Two AZD1222 administrations were followed by greater Spike-specific TCR breadth and depth.

The method was immunoSEQ multiplex PCR; TCRdb's version includes in-frame clones alone and lacks a portion of them. The data contain 200,000 or so clones, just under 90% of them seen just once; the ten biggest clones take up around 5.8%. This sequence joins TRBV9 and TRBJ2-2; TRBD1 is a possible D gene (5 bases). The specimen was peripheral blood, collected on day 0 of AZD1222 vaccination. This TCR was sampled from an adult in good health. CDR3: CATAGPGLAGELFF. The DNA of the CDR3 is TGTGCCACCGCTGGCCCAGGGTTAGCCGGGGAGCTGTTTTTT.